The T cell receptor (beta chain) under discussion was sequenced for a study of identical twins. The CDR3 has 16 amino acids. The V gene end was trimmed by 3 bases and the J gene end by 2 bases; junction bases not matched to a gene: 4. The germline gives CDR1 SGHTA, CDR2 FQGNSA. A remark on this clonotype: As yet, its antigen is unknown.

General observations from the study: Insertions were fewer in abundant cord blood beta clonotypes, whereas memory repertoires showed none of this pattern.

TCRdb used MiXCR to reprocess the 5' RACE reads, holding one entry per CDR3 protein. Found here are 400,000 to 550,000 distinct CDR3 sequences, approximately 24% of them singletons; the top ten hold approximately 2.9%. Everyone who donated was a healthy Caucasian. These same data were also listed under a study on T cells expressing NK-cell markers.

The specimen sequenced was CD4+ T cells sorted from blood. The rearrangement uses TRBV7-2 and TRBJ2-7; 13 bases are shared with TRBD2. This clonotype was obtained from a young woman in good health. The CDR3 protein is CASSFSGTSGTYEQYF. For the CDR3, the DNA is TGTGCCAGCAGCTTTTCCGGGACTAGCGGGACCTACGAGCAGTACTTC.